A selection of T cell receptor beta chains follows, all from one sample in a study of T cells after yellow fever vaccination. One entry per CDR3 protein, called by TCRdb with MiXCR from the 5' RACE reads. The table shows around 360,000 distinct CDR3 sequences, with more than 9% occurring only once. The sample in question was PBMCs, obtained on the day of the first yellow fever vaccination. The receptors stem from a man younger than 35 who received the YFV17D yellow fever vaccine. The CDR3 runs from the conserved cysteine through the conserved F or W. A D gene is named only where the DNA matches it firmly. The listing skips clone size in some rows; elsewhere it reads once, few, many or a size class.

>15|TRBJ2-3|few|TRBV7-9|NA
TGTGCCAGCAGCGGCCTTAGGGGACTTACAGATACGCAGTATTTT
CASSGLRGLTDTQYF
>17|TRBJ2-1|few|TRBV7-9|NA
TGTGCCAGCAGACTATTCCCCGGGGGATACACTGGGAATGAGCAGTTCTTC
CASRLFPGGYTGNEQFF
>13|TRBJ1-2|NA|TRBV12-3/TRBV12-4|NA
TGTGCCAGCAGTCGTGGAGACAGACTTGATTACACCTTC
CASSRGDRLDYTF
>14|TRBJ2-1|few|TRBV4-3|NA
TGCGCCAGCAGCCAAGACGCGGGTAACAATGAGCAGTTCTTC
CASSQDAGNNEQFF
>14|TRBJ2-1|NA|TRBV7-9|TRBD1
TGTGCCAGCAGCGGCACGACAGGGAGAAACGAGCAGTTCTTC
CASSGTTGRNEQFF
>14|TRBJ1-2|NA|TRBV9|TRBD1
TGTGCCAGCAGCGCTGGACAGGGGGCGAATGGCTACACCTTC
CASSAGQGANGYTF
>13|TRBJ2-3|NA|TRBV7-3|NA
TGTGCCAGCAGCGACGGGGGCACAGATACGCAGTATTTT
CASSDGGTDTQYF
>16|TRBJ2-1|NA|TRBV5-4|NA
TGTGCCAGCAGCTTGGGGAGAAGAAGCATGAGGAATGAGCAGTTCTTC
CASSLGRRSMRNEQFF
>18|TRBJ1-1|few|TRBV7-2|TRBD1
TGTGCCAGCAGCTTCCGACTGACAGGGGGTGGGGGGAGGACTGAAGCTTTCTTT
CASSFRLTGGGGRTEAFF
>15|TRBJ2-7|NA|TRBV7-9|NA
TGTGCCAGCAGCCACCCTGGGGACACCGCCTACGAGCAGTACTTC
CASSHPGDTAYEQYF
>16|TRBJ2-7|NA|TRBV5-1|TRBD1
TGCGCCAGCAGCTTGGACGGCGGGACAGGGTCCTACGAGCAGTACTTC
CASSLDGGTGSYEQYF
>16|TRBJ2-3|few|TRBV7-9|NA
TGTGCCAGCAGCCCCGTACAGGCATTGAGGGGAGATACGCAGTATTTT
CASSPVQALRGDTQYF
>15|TRBJ1-2|few|TRBV20-1|TRBD1
TGCAGTGCTAGAACCACGACAGGGGGAGACTATGGCTACACCTTC
CSARTTTGGDYGYTF
>14|TRBJ2-7|NA|TRBV25-1|TRBD1
TGTGCCAGCAGTGAGCCCGGGACAGGGGTCGAGCAGTACTTC
CASSEPGTGVEQYF
>19|TRBJ1-3|few|TRBV4-3|TRBD1
TGCGCCAGCAGCCAAGTAGAGGGACAGGGGGCGAACTCTGGAAACACCATATATTTT
CASSQVEGQGANSGNTIYF
>15|TRBJ1-2|NA|TRBV7-2|TRBD1
TGTGCCAGCAGCATCCGACAGGGCTTGGACTATGGCTACACCTTC
CASSIRQGLDYGYTF
>14|TRBJ2-3|many|TRBV5-1|NA
TGCGCCAGCAGCTCCCAGGACCCCTCAGATACGCAGTATTTT
CASSSQDPSDTQYF
>14|TRBJ1-1|many|TRBV11-2|TRBD1
TGTGCCAGCAGCTGGACAGGGTCGAACACTGAAGCTTTCTTT
CASSWTGSNTEAFF
>14|TRBJ2-1|few|TRBV5-1|TRBD2
TGCGCCATCCTAGCGGGGGGGCCCGTCAATGAGCAGTTCTTC
CAILAGGPVNEQFF
>19|TRBJ2-5|NA|TRBV5-6|TRBD1
TGTGCCAGCAGTTTTCCGGGACAGGGGGCGAAAGGTTCGGGAGAGACCCAGTACTTC
CASSFPGQGAKGSGETQYF
>14|TRBJ1-1|few|TRBV4-2|NA
TGTGCCAGCAGCCAAGTTGGAGGTGGGCAAAAAGCTTTCTTT
CASSQVGGGQKAFF
>13|TRBJ2-3|NA|TRBV3-1|NA
TGTGCCAGCAGCCGGTTTTCGGCAGATACGCAGTATTTT
CASSRFSADTQYF
>14|TRBJ2-3|few|TRBV5-1|NA
TGCGCCAGCAGCTTGGGGAGCTTTTCAGATACGCAGTATTTT
CASSLGSFSDTQYF
>14|TRBJ1-2|NA|TRBV7-8|NA
TGTGCCAGCAGCTTTCCGGGGGCGGGCTATGGCTACACCTTC
CASSFPGAGYGYTF
>19|TRBJ1-6|few|TRBV9|NA
TGTGCCAGCAGCGTAGGAGTGGGGGATCCTAGCTCCTATAATTCACCCCTCCACTTT
CASSVGVGDPSSYNSPLHF
>15|TRBJ2-5|few|TRBV24-1|NA
TGTGCCACCAGTGATTCGCAACAGGGAAAAGAGACCCAGTACTTC
CATSDSQQGKETQYF
>15|TRBJ1-5|NA|TRBV5-8|TRBD1
TGTGCCAGCAGCTTGGATGGACAGGGTAATCAGCCCCAGCATTTT
CASSLDGQGNQPQHF
>16|TRBJ2-3|NA|TRBV12-3/TRBV12-4|NA
TGTGCCAGCAGTCGTGAACAGTGGTCAGGAGGAGATACGCAGTATTTT
CASSREQWSGGDTQYF
>16|TRBJ2-3|NA|TRBV11-3|TRBD2
TGTGCCAGCAGCTTAGTAGCGGGCAACCCCGGGGATACGCAGTATTTT
CASSLVAGNPGDTQYF
>17|TRBJ2-5|few|TRBV7-2|NA
TGTGCCAGCAGCTTAGCCGACAGGAGGATAAGCCAAGAGACCCAGTACTTC
CASSLADRRISQETQYF
>12|TRBJ2-7|NA|TRBV10-2|NA
TGCGCCAGCACCCCGAGGGGGTACGAGCAGTACTTC
CASTPRGYEQYF
>13|TRBJ2-7|NA|TRBV6-6|TRBD1
TGTGCCGGCCGCCGACAGGGGGCTTACGAGCAGTACTTC
CAGRRQGAYEQYF
>12|TRBJ1-1|NA|TRBV7-9|NA
TGTGCCAGCACCCTAACGAACACTGAAGCTTTCTTT
CASTLTNTEAFF
>15|TRBJ2-3|NA|TRBV7-8|NA
TGTGCCAGCAGCTCCAGAGATGGTCTCACAGATACGCAGTATTTT
CASSSRDGLTDTQYF
>14|TRBJ2-3|many|TRBV12-3/TRBV12-4|NA
TGTGCCAGCAGTAGAGAGGGGAGCACAGATACGCAGTATTTT
CASSREGSTDTQYF
>16|TRBJ2-3|many|TRBV5-6|NA
TGTGCCAGCAGCTTGGATCTTCCGGGGGGCAGGGATACGCAGTATTTT
CASSLDLPGGRDTQYF
>15|TRBJ1-5|NA|TRBV19|TRBD1
TGTGCCAGTAGGAGGGACAGTTACGGCAATCAGCCCCAGCATTTT
CASRRDSYGNQPQHF
>13|TRBJ1-2|few|TRBV20-1|NA
TGCAGTGCCAATTATCCCGGGACTTATGGCTACACCTTC
CSANYPGTYGYTF
>12|TRBJ1-1|NA|TRBV28|TRBD1
TGTGCCAGCACCCAGGGGGCTCCTGAAGCTTTCTTT
CASTQGAPEAFF
>17|TRBJ1-1|many|TRBV5-1|NA
TGCGCCAGCAGCTTGGTTGGGTCACACTATCTGAACACTGAAGCTTTCTTT
CASSLVGSHYLNTEAFF
>14|TRBJ2-7|NA|TRBV10-3|TRBD1
TGTGCCACCCGGTCGGGACAGGGACGACGCGAGCAGTACTTC
CATRSGQGRREQYF
>15|TRBJ1-6|NA|TRBV4-3|NA
TGCGCCAGCAGCCTAGACCTCCTTTGGGTCTCACCCCTCCACTTT
CASSLDLLWVSPLHF